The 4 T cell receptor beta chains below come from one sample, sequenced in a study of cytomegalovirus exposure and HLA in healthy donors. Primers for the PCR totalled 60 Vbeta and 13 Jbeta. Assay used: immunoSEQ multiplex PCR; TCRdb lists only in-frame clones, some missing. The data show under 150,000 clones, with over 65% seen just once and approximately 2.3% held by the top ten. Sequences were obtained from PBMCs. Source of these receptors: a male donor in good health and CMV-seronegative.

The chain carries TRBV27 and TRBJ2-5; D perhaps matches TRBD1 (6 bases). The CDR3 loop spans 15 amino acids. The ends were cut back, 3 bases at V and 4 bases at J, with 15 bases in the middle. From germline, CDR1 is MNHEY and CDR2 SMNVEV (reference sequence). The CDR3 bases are TGTGCCAGCAGTTTCTCTTCGACAGGTGGAGAGACCCAGTACTTC. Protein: CASSFSSTGGETQYF.

CDR3 in DNA: TGTGCCACCAGCCTAGTCCGGGACAGGGTTATGGCAGATACGCAGTATTTT. Amino acids: CATSLVRDRVMADTQYF. The rearrangement joins TRBV15 to TRBJ2-3; 9 nucleotides match TRBD1. Germline V gives CDR1 LNHNV, CDR2 YYDKDF (reference sequence). V shed 5 bases, J shed 4 bases, and the junction held 13 bases outside the gene matches. This CDR3 is 17 amino acids long. Combining the CDR3 with reference TRBV15 and TRBJ2-3 gives the whole variable domain DAMVIQNPRYQVTQFGKPVTLSCSQTLNHNVMYWYQQKSSQAPKLLFHYYDKDFNNEADTPDNFQSRRPNTSFCFLDIRSPGLGDTAMYLCATSLVRDRVMADTQYFGPGTRLTVL.

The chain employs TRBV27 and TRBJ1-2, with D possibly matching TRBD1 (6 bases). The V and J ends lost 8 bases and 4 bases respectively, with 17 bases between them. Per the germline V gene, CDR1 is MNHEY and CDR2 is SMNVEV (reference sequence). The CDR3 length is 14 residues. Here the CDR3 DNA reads TGTGCCAGCGCCGGGGGGGGGCTTGGCTATGGCTACACCTTC. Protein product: CASAGGGLGYGYTF.

Here the CDR3 DNA reads TGTGCCAGCAGTGGACCTGGGACAGGGCGAGAGCAGTACTTC. This encodes CASSGPGTGREQYF. This sequence joins TRBV28 and TRBJ2-7; 9 nucleotides agree with TRBD1. This CDR3 contains 14 residues. After removal of 5 bases from V and 7 bases from J, the junction contained 9 bases not matched to a gene. From germline, CDR1 is MDHEN and CDR2 SYDVKM.